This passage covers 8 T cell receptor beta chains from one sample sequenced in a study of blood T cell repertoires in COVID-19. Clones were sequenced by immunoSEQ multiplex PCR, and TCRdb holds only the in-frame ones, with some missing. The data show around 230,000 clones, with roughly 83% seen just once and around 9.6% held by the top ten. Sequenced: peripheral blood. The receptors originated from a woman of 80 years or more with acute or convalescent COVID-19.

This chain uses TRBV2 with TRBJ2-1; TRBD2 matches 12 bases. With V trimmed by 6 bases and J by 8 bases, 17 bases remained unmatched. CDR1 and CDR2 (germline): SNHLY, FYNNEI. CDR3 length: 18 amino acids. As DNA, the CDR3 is TGTGCCAGCAGGGCTCGGGGGGGACTAGCGGGCCCGCGGGATGAGCAGTTCTTC. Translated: CASRARGGLAGPRDEQFF.

For the CDR3, the DNA is TGTGCCAGCAGCTCGGGACTGGGCACAGATACGCAGTATTTT. It yields the protein CASSSGLGTDTQYF. V and J are TRBV5-5 and TRBJ2-3; D perhaps matches TRBD2 (6 bases). The CDR3 loop spans 14 amino acids. Germline V gene data show CDR1 as SGHKS and CDR2 as YYEKEE (reference sequence). V was shortened by 3 bases and J by 1 base, with 9 bases between the two germline ends.

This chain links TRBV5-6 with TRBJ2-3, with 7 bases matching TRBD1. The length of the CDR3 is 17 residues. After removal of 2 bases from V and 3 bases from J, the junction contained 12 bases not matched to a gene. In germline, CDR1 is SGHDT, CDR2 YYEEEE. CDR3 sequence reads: CASSFGLVVRGTDTQYF. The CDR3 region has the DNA TGTGCCAGCAGCTTCGGATTGGTGGTCAGGGGGACAGATACGCAGTATTTT.

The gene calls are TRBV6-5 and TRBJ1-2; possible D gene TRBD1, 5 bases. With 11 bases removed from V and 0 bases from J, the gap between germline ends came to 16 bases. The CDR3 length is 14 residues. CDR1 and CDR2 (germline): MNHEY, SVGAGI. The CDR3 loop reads CAGGSQHSNYGYTF. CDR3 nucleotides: TGTGCCGGGGGGAGCCAGCACTCTAACTATGGCTACACCTTC.

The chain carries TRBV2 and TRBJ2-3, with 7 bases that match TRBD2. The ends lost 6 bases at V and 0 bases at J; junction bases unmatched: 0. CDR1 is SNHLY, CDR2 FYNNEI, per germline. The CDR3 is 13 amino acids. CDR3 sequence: CASRGGSTDTQYF. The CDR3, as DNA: TGTGCCAGCAGGGGAGGGAGCACAGATACGCAGTATTTT.

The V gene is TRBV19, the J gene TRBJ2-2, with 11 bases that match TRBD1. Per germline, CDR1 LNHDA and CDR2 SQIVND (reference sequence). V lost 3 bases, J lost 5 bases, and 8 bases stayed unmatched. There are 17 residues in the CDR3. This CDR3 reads CASSMRGGTGGTGELFF. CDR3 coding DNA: TGTGCCAGTAGTATGAGAGGAGGGACAGGGGGTACCGGGGAGCTGTTTTTT.

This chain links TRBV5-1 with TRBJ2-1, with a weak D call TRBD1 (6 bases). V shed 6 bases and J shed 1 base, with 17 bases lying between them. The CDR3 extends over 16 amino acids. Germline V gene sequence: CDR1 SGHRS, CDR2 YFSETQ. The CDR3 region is CASTLGQPRSYNEQFF. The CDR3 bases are TGCGCCAGCACCCTAGGACAGCCCAGGTCCTACAATGAGCAGTTCTTC.

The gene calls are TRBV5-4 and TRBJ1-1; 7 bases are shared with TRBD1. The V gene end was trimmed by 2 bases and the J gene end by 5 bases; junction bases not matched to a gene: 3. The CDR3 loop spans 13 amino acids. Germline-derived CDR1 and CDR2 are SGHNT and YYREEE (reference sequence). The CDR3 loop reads CASSLNRGTEAFF. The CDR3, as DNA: TGTGCCAGCAGCTTAAACAGGGGTACTGAAGCTTTCTTT. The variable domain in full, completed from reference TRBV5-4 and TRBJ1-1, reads ETGVTQSPTHLIKTRGQQVTLRCSSQSGHNTVSWYQQALGQGPQFIFQYYREEENGRGNFPPRFSGLQFPNYSSELNVNALELDDSALYLCASSLNRGTEAFFGQGTRLTVV.